Each of the 23 T cell receptor beta chains below was sequenced from the same sample in a study of CD8+ T cells in alopecia areata (dated by TCRdb to 2017 to 2018). The meaning of the sample's time point label: 24 weeks on oral tofacitinib. The treatment or condition label corresponds to: oral pan-JAK inhibitor, 5-10 mg twice daily. Preparation of the library involved the immunoSEQ multiplex PCR assay. RNA was extracted from all samples and reverse transcribed into cDNA as template for TCR sequencing. The immuneACCESS repertoire file appears here via TCRdb, limited to in-frame rearrangements. These files lack a portion of the clones; in checked studies, under half of the deficit traces to unresolved V genes, and the cause of the others is not known. This sample gives about 160,000 clones in total; less than 80% of them show up just once. 14% of the sample lies in the top ten. The sequencing here drew on CD4+ T cells sorted from blood, taken at week 24, from a patient treated with tofacitinib. Every receptor here comes from a human donor with alopecia areata.

This clone was found a few times. The chain uses TRBV10-2 and TRBJ2-3; perhaps TRBD2 as D (6 bases). There are 12 residues in the CDR3. Germline CDR1 and CDR2: WSHSY and SAAADI. The V end lost 8 bases, the J end lost 3 bases, and 9 bases lay between the germline ends. For the CDR3, the DNA is TGCGCCAGCCGACTAGGAACAGATACGCAGTATTTT. Amino acids: CASRLGTDTQYF.

The V gene is TRBV27, the J gene TRBJ1-5, with D unclear. Trimming left V 5 bases short and J 0 bases short, with 14 bases between. The CDR3 consists of 16 residues. In germline, CDR1 is MNHEY, CDR2 SMNVEV (reference sequence). CDR3 sequence: CASSPLETFSNQPQHF. CDR3 in DNA: TGTGCCAGCAGTCCTCTAGAGACATTTAGCAATCAGCCCCAGCATTTT.

The genes are TRBV19 and TRBJ1-6, with 9 bases identical to TRBD1. V was clipped by 8 bases and J by 3 bases; unmatched bases: 2. The germline V gene encodes CDR1 LNHDA and CDR2 SQIVND (reference sequence). The CDR3 is 14 amino acids. CDR3 sequence: CASSGQGYNSPLHF. CDR3 coding DNA: TGTGCCAGTTCGGGACAGGGCTATAATTCACCCCTCCACTTT.

The chain has TRBV19 and TRBJ1-6; possible D gene TRBD1, 6 bases. Germline assignment: CDR1 LNHDA and CDR2 SQIVND (reference sequence). V lost 5 bases and J 0 bases, leaving 14 bases between the germline ends. CDR3 length: 17 amino acids. CDR3: CASSPYTGSSYNSPLHF. The CDR3 bases are TGTGCCAGTAGTCCTTACACAGGGAGCTCCTATAATTCACCCCTCCACTTT.

The chain has TRBV5-6 and TRBJ2-3; the match to TRBD2 covers 13 bases. V shed 4 bases and J 2 bases; nucleotides not matched to a gene: 4. CDR1 is SGHDT, CDR2 YYEEEE, per germline. CDR3 length equals 16 residues. CDR3 nucleotide sequence: TGTGCCAGCAGCACCGGGACTAGCGGGGACACAGATACGCAGTATTTT. It encodes CASSTGTSGDTDTQYF.

The chain carries TRBV19 and TRBJ1-6, with TRBD1 identical over 11 bases. Germline assignment: CDR1 LNHDA and CDR2 SQIVND (reference sequence). The CDR3 is 14 amino acids. Trimming cost V 7 bases and J 8 bases; bases outside gene matches: 4. CDR3 amino acids: CASTGQGAYSPLHF. CDR3 DNA sequence: TGTGCCAGTACCGGACAGGGGGCTTATTCACCCCTCCACTTT.

This clone was observed a single time. The chain is built from TRBV6-5 and TRBJ2-4, with 7 bases aligning to TRBD1. Germline V gene sequence: CDR1 MNHEY, CDR2 SVGAGI. V trimming: 6 bases; J trimming: 6 bases; junction bases outside the gene matches: 11. CDR3 length: 15 amino acids. Written as DNA, the CDR3 is TGTGCCAGCAGCCAGACAGGGTTAGAGAGAAACATTCAGTACTTC. It yields the protein CASSQTGLERNIQYF.

This chain uses TRBV2 with TRBJ1-4; D perhaps matches TRBD1 (5 bases). The CDR3 sequence is 15 residues long. CDR1 SNHLY and CDR2 FYNNEI come from the germline V gene. Deletions cut 8 bases from V and 3 bases from J, with 16 bases between. The CDR3 sequence: CASVLGGLANEKLFF. The CDR3 DNA reads as TGTGCCAGCGTGCTTGGGGGGTTAGCTAATGAAAAACTGTTTTTT. The full variable domain, in which reference TRBV2 and TRBJ1-4 provide the parts outside the CDR3, is EPEVTQTPSHQVTQMGQEVILRCVPISNHLYFYWYRQILGQKVEFLVSFYNNEISEKSEIFDDQFSVERPDGSNFTLKIRSTKLEDSAMYFCASVLGGLANEKLFFGSGTQLSVL.

The V call is TRBV15, the J call TRBJ1-3, with a weak D call TRBD1 (6 bases). There are 17 residues in the CDR3. The ends were cut back, 0 bases at V and 0 bases at J, with 12 bases in the middle. The germline V gene has CDR1 LNHNV and CDR2 YYDKDF (reference sequence). CDR3 protein: CATSRDNYRASGNTIYF. In nucleotides, the CDR3 is TGTGCCACCAGCAGAGACAATTACAGGGCCTCTGGAAACACCATATATTTT.

This clone has only a few counts. The CDR3 DNA is TGTGCCAGCAGCCTAAACGAAGGGGGCGGCACAGATACGCAGTATTTT. It specifies CASSLNEGGGTDTQYF. The chain is built from TRBV7-9 and TRBJ2-3; 7 positions match TRBD1. CDR3 length: 16 residues. CDR1 is SEHNR and CDR2 is FQNEAQ in the germline V gene (reference sequence). The V gene end was trimmed by 5 bases and the J gene end by 1 base; junction bases not matched to a gene: 9.

This rearrangement joins TRBV5-1 to TRBJ1-1; no clear D. Germline V lookup: CDR1 SGHRS, CDR2 YFSETQ. This CDR3 is built from 14 residues. The ends were cut back, 7 bases at V and 1 base at J, with 14 bases in the middle. In nucleotides, the CDR3 is TGCGCCAGCGCCGATAGTGGTTCGAACACTGAAGCTTTCTTT. The encoded protein is CASADSGSNTEAFF.

This chain links TRBV30 with TRBJ1-3; D ambiguous. This CDR3 region has 15 residues. Germline CDR1 GTSNPN, CDR2 SVGIG (reference sequence). The V end lost 4 bases, the J end lost 0 bases, and 13 bases lay between the germline ends. CDR3 sequence: CAWNHPYNSGNTIYF. The CDR3 DNA reads as TGTGCCTGGAACCATCCTTACAACTCTGGAAACACCATATATTTT.

This clone has only a few counts. This chain joins TRBV27 and TRBJ1-5, with a possible D match to TRBD1 (6 bases). Germline V gene sequence: CDR1 MNHEY, CDR2 SMNVEV (reference sequence). V was cut by 10 bases and J by 7 bases, with 11 bases left in between. This CDR3 is built from 11 residues. DNA of the CDR3: TGTGCCACCCAGGGGTTCCAGCCCCAGCATTTT. Encoded protein: CATQGFQPQHF.

The chain couples TRBV29-1 to TRBJ2-7; no firm D call. The germline V gene has CDR1 SQVTM and CDR2 ANQGSEA. The CDR3 is 12 residues long. The ends were cut back, 3 bases at V and 5 bases at J, with 11 bases in the middle. CDR3 amino acids: CSVERSYNEQYF. Written as DNA, the CDR3 is TGCAGCGTTGAGAGGTCATACAACGAGCAGTACTTC.

This clone has only a few counts. The chain couples TRBV5-6 to TRBJ2-7, with D tentatively TRBD1 (6 bases). Looked up from germline, CDR1 is SGHDT and CDR2 is YYEEEE. CDR3 length equals 14 residues. V dropped 2 bases and J dropped 4 bases, with 13 bases sitting between them. The chain's CDR3 is CASSFGTRGYEQYF. In DNA, the CDR3 is TGTGCCAGCAGCTTCGGGACACGGGGTTACGAGCAGTACTTC.

By sample share, this clone is medium-sized. V and J are TRBV10-3 and TRBJ2-3; D not certain. The V and J ends lost 8 bases and 3 bases respectively, with 6 bases between them. The CDR3 loop spans 11 amino acids. Germline loops: CDR1 ENHRY, CDR2 SYGVKD. In DNA, the CDR3 is TGTGCCATCCGGATGACAGATACGCAGTATTTT. The encoded protein is CAIRMTDTQYF.

V and J are TRBV6-5 and TRBJ1-2, with TRBD1 matching over 10 bases. This CDR3 has 16 amino acids. V shed 0 bases and J 7 bases; nucleotides not matched to a gene: 8. Germline V gene lookup returns CDR1 MNHEY and CDR2 SVGAGI. In DNA form, the CDR3 reads TGTGCCAGCAGTTACTCTGGTTTGGGGACAGGGGCTGGCTACACCTTC. Protein product: CASSYSGLGTGAGYTF.

The chain joins TRBV29-1 to TRBJ1-3; possibly TRBD1 for D (6 bases). V shed 7 bases and J shed 3 bases, with 19 bases lying between them. There are 15 residues in the CDR3. Germline V gene sequence: CDR1 SQVTM, CDR2 ANQGSEA. The CDR3 region is CSATPSGTLGNTIYF. CDR3 coding DNA: TGCAGCGCCACACCTAGCGGGACACTTGGAAACACCATATATTTT.

The V and J genes are TRBV29-1 and TRBJ1-2; D remains ambiguous. The CDR3 extends over 13 amino acids. CDR1 is SQVTM and CDR2 is ANQGSEA in the germline V gene. V gave up 4 bases and J gave up 4 bases, with 13 bases separating them. The CDR3 is CSVADGVLYGYTF. As DNA, the CDR3 is TGCAGCGTTGCTGACGGGGTCCTCTATGGCTACACCTTC.

The rearrangement uses TRBV5-1 and TRBJ1-3; no firm D call. Trimming stripped 4 bases from V and 4 bases from J, with 12 bases between. The germline CDR1 and CDR2 sequences are SGHRS and YFSETQ. The CDR3 runs to 14 residues. CDR3 region: CASSVGPGGNTIYF. The CDR3 nucleotides read TGCGCCAGCAGCGTCGGACCGGGAGGAAACACCATATATTTT.

The rearrangement joins TRBV27 to TRBJ1-2; 8 bases are shared with TRBD1. Germline V gives CDR1 MNHEY, CDR2 SMNVEV (reference sequence). This CDR3 is 13 amino acids long. J was trimmed by 5 bases and V by 5 bases; bases with no gene match: 4. The chain's CDR3 is CASSNRQGYGYTF. Here the CDR3 DNA reads TGTGCCAGCAGTAACCGACAGGGGTATGGCTACACCTTC.

The J gene is TRBJ2-7, the V gene TRBV6-5; TRBD1 aligns across 7 bases. Germline CDR1 reads MNHEY; CDR2 reads SVGAGI. The CDR3 runs to 14 residues. V dropped 6 bases and J dropped 2; count of bases not matched to a gene: 7. CDR3 in amino acids: CASSRDRTPYEQYF. DNA of the CDR3: TGTGCCAGCAGCCGGGACAGAACCCCCTACGAGCAGTACTTC.

This clone was counted once. The rearrangement links TRBV30 to TRBJ2-3; TRBD2 aligns across 8 bases. The junction had 10 bases not matched to a gene; V was cut back by 4 bases and J by 1 base. CDR3 length equals 16 residues. The V gene's germline CDR1 is GTSNPN and CDR2 SVGIG (reference sequence). CDR3 nucleotides: TGTGCCTGGACAATAGATCCGGGACTAGGCACAGATACGCAGTATTTT. Translation gives CAWTIDPGLGTDTQYF.